The 14 T cell receptor beta chains listed next were all sequenced from one sample in a study of human T cells and chemical hapten exposure. Time point in this sample: patch test 3, about 24 weeks after DPC sensitization. The treatment here: therapeutic diphenylcyclopropenone sensitization with weekly scalp DPC. One entry per CDR3 protein, called by TCRdb with MiXCR from the RACE reads. The table lists around 110,000 distinct CDR3 sequences, roughly 10% of them singletons. The sample here was whole blood, taken in connection with sensitization to the hapten diphenylcyclopropenone (DPC). The origin of the receptors is a woman in her forties or fifties with alopecia areata. Some clones in this sample may be carry-over from other donors' samples.

This clonotype was counted ten times or more. The chain uses TRBV6-5 and TRBJ2-6; the match to TRBD1 covers 9 bases. V shed 6 bases, J shed 2 bases, and the junction held 5 bases outside the gene matches. From germline, CDR1 is MNHEY and CDR2 SVGAGI. The CDR3 contains 16 residues. The CDR3 nucleotides are TGTGCCAGCAGGGGACAGGGAACCGCTGGGGCCAACGTCCTGACTTTC. This translates into CASRGQGTAGANVLTF.

This clonotype was recorded at least ten times. The V call is TRBV5-5, the J call TRBJ2-5; possibly TRBD1 for D (7 bases). There are 16 residues in the CDR3. Trimming stripped 4 bases from V and 1 base from J, with 17 bases between. Germline V gene sequence: CDR1 SGHKS, CDR2 YYEKEE (reference sequence). CDR3 nucleotide sequence: TGTGCCAGCAGCCCGACGACAGGGAGGCTCCAAGAGACCCAGTACTTC. Translated: CASSPTTGRLQETQYF.

The chain carries TRBV14 and TRBJ2-1; D may be TRBD2 (5 bases). Germline CDR1 is SGHDN and CDR2 is FVKESK. This CDR3 has 15 amino acids. Trimming removed 2 bases at V and 0 bases at J, with 8 bases between. The CDR3 sequence is CASSQLAPSYNEQFF. The CDR3 DNA sequence: TGTGCCAGCAGCCAACTAGCCCCCTCCTACAATGAGCAGTTCTTC.

This clonotype has a count of ten or more. This CDR3 is CASSLDDRGRIHEQYF. In DNA, the CDR3 is TGTGCCAGCAGCTTAGATGACAGGGGGCGAATCCACGAGCAGTACTTC. This chain links TRBV7-2 with TRBJ2-7; 10 nucleotides agree with TRBD1. J lost 5 bases, V lost 1 base, and 8 bases had no gene match. CDR1 and CDR2 (germline): SGHTA, FQGNSA. The CDR3 contains 16 residues.

This clonotype was seen only a few times. The V call is TRBV7-9, the J call TRBJ1-5; 7 bases are shared with TRBD1. The ends lost 4 bases at V and 6 bases at J; junction bases unmatched: 6. The CDR3 is made up of 14 amino acids. Germline CDR1 and CDR2: SEHNR and FQNEAQ (reference sequence). The CDR3 protein is CASSSAGGPQPQHF. CDR3 bases: TGTGCCAGCAGCTCCGCAGGGGGGCCTCAGCCCCAGCATTTT.

V and J are TRBV29-1 and TRBJ2-7; no clear D gene. The V end was cut by 0 bases, the J end by 0 bases, with 9 bases between. Germline V gives CDR1 SQVTM, CDR2 ANQGSEA. CDR3 length equals 14 residues. This chain's CDR3 is CSVEDRGSSYEQYF. The DNA of the CDR3 is TGCAGCGTTGAAGATCGCGGCAGCTCCTACGAGCAGTACTTC.

This clonotype was found many times. The rearrangement joins TRBV3-1 to TRBJ2-3; 7 bases align to TRBD2. J gave up 5 bases and V 1 base, and 6 bases lay outside the gene matches. The CDR3 extends over 15 amino acids. The germline CDR1 and CDR2 sequences are LGHDT and YNNKEL (reference sequence). As DNA, the CDR3 is TGTGCCAGCAGCCAAGGCGGGAGCCAGAAAGATACGCAGTATTTT. Translating gives CASSQGGSQKDTQYF.

This clonotype has more than one count but fewer than ten. The V call is TRBV27, the J call TRBJ2-7, with unresolved D. The CDR3 is made up of 15 amino acids. Germline values: CDR1 MNHEY, CDR2 SMNVEV (reference sequence). The germline V and J ends were trimmed by 2 bases and 5 bases, with 16 bases remaining between them. As DNA, the CDR3 is TGTGCCAGCAGTTTAATGACCGTAAGCCCCCACGAGCAGTACTTC. The encoded protein is CASSLMTVSPHEQYF.

This clonotype was detected a few times. The gene calls are TRBV5-1 and TRBJ2-3; 14 nucleotides line up with TRBD2. In germline, CDR1 is SGHRS, CDR2 YFSETQ. V gave up 4 bases and J gave up 1 base; unmatched junction bases: 5. There are 17 residues in the CDR3. The CDR3 is CASSPGLAGACTDTQYF. CDR3 DNA sequence: TGCGCCAGCAGCCCGGGACTAGCGGGGGCCTGCACAGATACGCAGTATTTT.

As to this clonotype: One end of the junction does not line up with germline, which may come from a read error. This chain links TRBV28 with TRBJ2-5; tentative D call: TRBD1 (6 bases). The CDR3 covers 15 residues. Germline CDR1 reads MDHEN; CDR2 reads SYDVKM. The CDR3 region is CASGLSGTGQETQYF. The CDR3 region has the DNA TGTGCCAGCGGTTTATCAGGAACAGGGCAAGAGACCCAGTACTTC.

This clonotype was observed a handful of times. The chain has TRBV30 and TRBJ1-2; D is undetermined. The CDR3 is 12 residues long. Trimming left V 5 bases short and J 0 bases short, with 7 bases between. In germline, CDR1 is GTSNPN, CDR2 SVGIG (reference sequence). CDR3: CAWVDSNYGYTF. The CDR3 nucleotides are TGTGCCTGGGTAGATTCTAACTATGGCTACACCTTC.

This clonotype turned up a few times. The V and J genes are TRBV12-3 or TRBV12-4 and TRBJ1-6, with D unresolved. Trimming shortened V by 4 bases and J by 10 bases, and 17 bases separated the two germline ends. This CDR3 has 15 residues. This CDR3 is CASSSNPLGISPLHF. The CDR3 region has the DNA TGTGCCAGCAGTTCAAACCCCCTGGGCATCTCACCCCTCCACTTT.

The rearrangement uses TRBV12-3 or TRBV12-4 and TRBJ1-4; 7 bases agree with TRBD1. J was trimmed by 0 bases and V by 0 bases; bases with no gene match: 4. The CDR3 is 17 residues long. The CDR3 sequence: CASSLALGTATNEKLFF. The CDR3 nucleotides are TGTGCCAGCAGTTTAGCGCTCGGGACAGCAACTAATGAAAAACTGTTTTTT.

There are a few counts of this clonotype. CDR3 nucleotides: TGTGCCAGCAGACAGACAGGGCTGAACACTGAAGCTTTCTTT. Translated: CASRQTGLNTEAFF. The V gene is TRBV12-3 or TRBV12-4, the J gene TRBJ1-1, with 7 bases aligning to TRBD1. CDR3 length: 14 amino acids. J gave up 0 bases and V 6 bases, and 4 bases lay outside the gene matches.